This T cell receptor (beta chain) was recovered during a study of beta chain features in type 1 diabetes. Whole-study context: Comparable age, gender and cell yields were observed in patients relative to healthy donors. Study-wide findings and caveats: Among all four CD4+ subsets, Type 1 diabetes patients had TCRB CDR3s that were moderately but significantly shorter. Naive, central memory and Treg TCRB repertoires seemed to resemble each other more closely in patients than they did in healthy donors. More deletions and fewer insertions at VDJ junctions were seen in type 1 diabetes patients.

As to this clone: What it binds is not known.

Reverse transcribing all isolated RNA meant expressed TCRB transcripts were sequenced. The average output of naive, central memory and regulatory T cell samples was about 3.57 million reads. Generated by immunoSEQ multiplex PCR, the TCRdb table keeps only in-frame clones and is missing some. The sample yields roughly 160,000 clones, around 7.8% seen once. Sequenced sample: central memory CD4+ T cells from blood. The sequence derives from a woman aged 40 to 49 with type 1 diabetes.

Written as DNA, the CDR3 is TGTGCCAGCAGTCTGACTGCTAACTATGGCTACACCTTC. Translating gives CASSLTANYGYTF. The gene calls are TRBV6-5 and TRBJ1-2, with unresolved D. Germline-derived CDR1 and CDR2 are MNHEY and SVGAGI. Trimming stripped 5 bases from V and 0 bases from J, with 7 bases between. The CDR3 is 13 residues long.